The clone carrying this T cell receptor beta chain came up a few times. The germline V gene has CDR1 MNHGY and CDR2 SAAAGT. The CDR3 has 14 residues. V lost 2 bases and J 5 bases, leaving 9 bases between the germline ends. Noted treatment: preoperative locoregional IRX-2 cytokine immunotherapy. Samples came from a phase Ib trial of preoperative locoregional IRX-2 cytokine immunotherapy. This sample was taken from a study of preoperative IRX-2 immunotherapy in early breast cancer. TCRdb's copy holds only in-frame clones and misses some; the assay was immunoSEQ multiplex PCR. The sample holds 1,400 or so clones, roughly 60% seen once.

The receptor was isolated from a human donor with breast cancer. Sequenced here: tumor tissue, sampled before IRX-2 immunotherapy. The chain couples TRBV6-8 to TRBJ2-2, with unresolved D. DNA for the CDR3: TGTGCCAGCAGTTACAGGGAAGTAACCGGGGAGCTGTTTTTT. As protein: CASSYREVTGELFF.